The next 5 T cell receptor beta chains were all read from a single sample in a study of shared clonotypes between healthy human individuals. Clones were read by immunoSEQ multiplex PCR, and TCRdb kept only the in-frame ones, dropping some. The sample shows roughly 1,000,000 clones, approximately 80% of them seen only once. The sample was memory CD4+ T cells from PBMCs. Regarding subset: CD45RA-negative fraction. These receptor sequences come from a man younger than 35 in good health. Some clones in this sample may be carry-over from other donors' samples.

A single count supports this clone. This chain uses TRBV28 with TRBJ1-3; unclear D gene. CDR1 is MDHEN and CDR2 is SYDVKM in the germline V gene. The ends were cut back, 5 bases at V and 7 bases at J, with 12 bases in the middle. This CDR3 spans 13 amino acids. CDR3 coding DNA: TGTGCCAGCAGTCCACCACCGGGGAACACCATATATTTT. Its protein is CASSPPPGNTIYF.

The gene calls are TRBV5-1 and TRBJ2-1; 10 nucleotides align to TRBD2. J gave up 4 bases and V 0 bases, and 4 bases lay outside the gene matches. Germline V lookup: CDR1 SGHRS, CDR2 YFSETQ. This CDR3 spans 16 amino acids. The chain's CDR3 is CASSLVVSGGYNEQFF. In DNA, the CDR3 is TGCGCCAGCAGCTTGGTAGTTAGCGGGGGGTACAATGAGCAGTTCTTC.

The chain employs TRBV27 and TRBJ2-1, with a weak D call TRBD1 (6 bases). CDR3 size: 16 residues. V was trimmed by 2 bases and J by 0 bases, leaving 11 bases between them. Germline CDR1 reads MNHEY; CDR2 reads SMNVEV (reference sequence). The CDR3 nucleotides are TGTGCCAGCAGTTTAGGGGGCCCAGCCTCCTACAATGAGCAGTTCTTC. The encoded protein is CASSLGGPASYNEQFF.

The genes are TRBV6-1 and TRBJ2-5, with D possibly TRBD2 on 5 matching bases. The germline V gene has CDR1 MNHNS and CDR2 SASEGT. With 8 bases removed from V and 5 bases from J, the gap between germline ends came to 15 bases. This CDR3 spans 13 amino acids. This chain's CDR3 is CASARSSGETQYF. The CDR3, as DNA: TGTGCCAGCGCTCGGTCATCGGGGGAGACCCAGTACTTC.

CDR3 region: CSVTSGNEQFF. The CDR3, as DNA: TGCAGCGTGACTAGCGGAAATGAGCAGTTCTTC. The chain uses TRBV29-1 and TRBJ2-1, with TRBD2 matching 9 bases. Unmatched junction bases numbered 1, after V lost 6 bases and J lost 7 bases. Per germline, CDR1 SQVTM and CDR2 ANQGSEA. This CDR3 region has 11 residues.